This T cell receptor (beta chain) is from a study of blood T cells in healthy people across ages. Study-wide results and limits: Total diversity from one million sequenced T cells was likely underestimated. A roughly linear age-dependent decrease characterized TCR beta diversity per million T cells.

Concerning this clonotype itself: Its target is not known.

The people who gave samples were healthy Caucasians from Russia, aged about 6 to 95. The second PCR ran about 6 to 12 cycles with a sample-barcoded 5' primer and J-beta primers. Template switching added a 12-random-nucleotide identifier to every cDNA molecule. TCRdb re-called the 5' RACE reads through MiXCR, storing one row per CDR3 protein. This sample has about 750,000 distinct CDR3 sequences, with roughly 53% found just once. V was cut by 6 bases and J by 8 bases, with 20 bases left in between. The germline V gene has CDR1 ENHRY and CDR2 SYGVKD. The CDR3 covers 15 residues. The rearrangement joins TRBV10-3 to TRBJ2-1; unclear D gene. The sequence was obtained from an older man in good health. Input material: blood. CDR3 nucleotide sequence: TGTGCCATCAGCCAACCCTTACGGTCAAGGGATGAGCAGTTCTTC. It specifies CAISQPLRSRDEQFF.